The rows below give T cell receptor beta chains drawn from one sample of a study of control samples from healthy donors and cancer patients. Sequencing was performed with immunoSEQ multiplex PCR; in TCRdb, only in-frame clones are kept and a portion is missing. This sample has about 75,000 clones; around 95% occur once, and the top ten carry 6.2%. The sample consisted of blood. Source of these receptors: a woman in her forties in good health. CDR3s include the opening cysteine and the closing phenylalanine or tryptophan. A D gene is named only where the DNA matches it firmly. Clone size is not always given. Where it is, it says once, few, many or a class for expanded clones.

d_call	v_call	j_call	clone_size	cdr3_nt	cdr3_aa
.	TRBV9	TRBJ2-1	.	TGTGCCAGCAGCGTAGCCGCGGGCGACTCGGGGGATTACAATGAGCAGTTCTTC	CASSVAAGDSGDYNEQFF
TRBD1	TRBV7-7	TRBJ2-5	.	TGTGCTAGCAGCCGACAGGGGAGGGAGACCCAGTACTTC	CASSRQGRETQYF
TRBD1	TRBV29-1	TRBJ1-5	.	TGCAGCGGGATCCCGGGACAGGGGAGCAATCAGCCCCAGCATTTT	CSGIPGQGSNQPQHF
.	TRBV5-1	TRBJ2-7	.	TGCGCCAGCAGCTCCCCCCCGGACTACGAGCAGTACTTC	CASSSPPDYEQYF
.	TRBV10-2	TRBJ1-1	once	TGCGCCAGTGGATGGACGGACACTGAAGCTTTCTTT	CASGWTDTEAFF
.	TRBV6-5	TRBJ1-4	.	TGTGCCAGCATTAGAGACAGGACGAATGAAAAACTGTTTTTT	CASIRDRTNEKLFF
TRBD1	TRBV2	TRBJ1-2	.	TGTGCCAGGGTGATGGACAGGGGCCGTGGCTACACCTTC	CARVMDRGRGYTF
.	TRBV5-1	TRBJ2-3	.	TGCGCCAGCAGCGGCAGGGTGGCCACAGATACGCAGTATTTT	CASSGRVATDTQYF
TRBD2	TRBV10-1	TRBJ2-7	.	TGCGCCAGCAGTGACTATGGTAGCGGGAGCTCCTACGAGCAGTACTTC	CASSDYGSGSSYEQYF
TRBD2	TRBV9	TRBJ2-1	few	TGTGCCAGCAGCGCGGGACTAGCGGGGTACAATGAGCAGTTCTTC	CASSAGLAGYNEQFF
.	TRBV20-1	TRBJ1-1	.	TGCAGTGCGGCAGGAGACACTGAAGCTTTCTTT	CSAAGDTEAFF
.	TRBV6-1	TRBJ1-4	.	TGTGCCAGCAGTCCTGATGAAAAACTGTTTTTT	CASSPDEKLFF
.	TRBV7-9	TRBJ1-1	.	TGTGCCAGCACCCCGCTTGTCACTGAAGCTTTCTTT	CASTPLVTEAFF
TRBD1	TRBV6-5	TRBJ1-2	.	TGTGCCAGCAGTTTCCAGGGGGGCTCCCGTGGCTACACCTTC	CASSFQGGSRGYTF
.	TRBV2	TRBJ1-4	.	TGTGCCAGCAGTTCACAGGGTGGGGAAAAACTGTTTTTT	CASSSQGGEKLFF
TRBD2	TRBV4-3	TRBJ2-5	.	TGCGCCAGCAGCCAGGGCGGGGGGGCCGGAGAGACCCAGTACTTC	CASSQGGGAGETQYF
.	TRBV11-3	TRBJ1-1	.	TGTGCCAGCAGCCCCAGGGCCAACTTGAACACTGAAGCTTTCTTT	CASSPRANLNTEAFF
.	TRBV10-3	TRBJ2-2	.	TGTGCCATCAATAATGCCCGATCGAACACCGGGGAGCTGTTTTTT	CAINNARSNTGELFF
TRBD2	TRBV9	TRBJ2-7	.	TGTGCCAGCAGCGTAGCTACGGGGGGGACTGGAAGCTACGAGCAGTACTTC	CASSVATGGTGSYEQYF
.	TRBV6-1	TRBJ1-1	.	TGTGCCAGCAGTGAAAGACGTATGAACACTGAAGCTTTCTTT	CASSERRMNTEAFF
.	TRBV5-4	TRBJ2-3	.	TGTGCCAGCAGCTTTGGGGATACGCAGTATTTT	CASSFGDTQYF
TRBD1	TRBV4-1	TRBJ2-1	.	TGCGCCAGCAGCCAAGAGGTTAGGGGGCAGAATGAGCAGTTCTTC	CASSQEVRGQNEQFF
.	TRBV27	TRBJ2-7	.	TGTGCCAGCAGTTTCCTAAGCAGCTCCTACGAGCAGTACTTC	CASSFLSSSYEQYF
TRBD1	TRBV29-1	TRBJ2-1	.	TGCAGCGTTATCCACCCCCAGGGGGCCGAAGCTAGCTCCTACAATGAGCAGTTCTTC	CSVIHPQGAEASSYNEQFF
TRBD1	TRBV6-6	TRBJ1-6	.	TGTGCCAGCAGTCCCACCCAGGGGGCGGTTTCACCCCTCCACTTT	CASSPTQGAVSPLHF
.	TRBV27	TRBJ2-2	.	TGTGCCAGCAGTTTATCCACAGGGATAACCGGGGAGCTGTTTTTT	CASSLSTGITGELFF
.	TRBV29-1	TRBJ2-5	.	TGCAGCGTTACCCAGGGGCGCGAGACCCAGTACTTC	CSVTQGRETQYF
TRBD2	TRBV11-3	TRBJ2-3	.	TGTGCCAGCAGCTACCGGGGGGTAACAGATACGCAGTATTTT	CASSYRGVTDTQYF
.	TRBV6-1	TRBJ1-1	.	TGTGCCAGCAGTGAGTCCGTGAACACTGAAGCTTTCTTT	CASSESVNTEAFF
.	TRBV27	TRBJ1-1	.	TGTGCCAGCAGTTATAAGGTTCCGGGGGGCAGGACTGAAGCTTTCTTT	CASSYKVPGGRTEAFF
.	TRBV30	TRBJ1-1	.	TGTGCCTGGAGTCGTGGAATGAACACTGAAGCTTTCTTT	CAWSRGMNTEAFF
TRBD2	TRBV5-5	TRBJ2-5	.	TGTGCCAGCAGCTTGGTTTCTAGCGGGGGGAACAAAGAGACCCAGTACTTC	CASSLVSSGGNKETQYF
TRBD2	TRBV7-9	TRBJ2-1	.	TGTGCCAGCAGCCATAGCGGGAGCTCCTACAATGAGCAGTTCTTC	CASSHSGSSYNEQFF
TRBD1	TRBV7-9	TRBJ1-4	few	TGTGCCAGCAGTCCACAGGGGGGTAATGAAAAACTGTTTTTT	CASSPQGGNEKLFF
TRBD1	TRBV24-1	TRBJ2-1	.	TGTGCCACCAGTGACCCTCCGACAGGGTCCTACGGCAATGAGCAGTTCTTC	CATSDPPTGSYGNEQFF
.	TRBV7-9	TRBJ2-2	.	TGTGCCAGCAGCTTAGCGGCGATCGGGGAGCTGTTTTTT	CASSLAAIGELFF
.	TRBV29-1	TRBJ1-2	.	TGCAGCGTTGTGCGGGAGTTCGGTGGCTACACCTTC	CSVVREFGGYTF
.	TRBV18	TRBJ2-7	.	TGTGCCAGCTCCAAAGGAGGTCCGTCCTACGAGCAGTACTTC	CASSKGGPSYEQYF
TRBD1	TRBV29-1	TRBJ1-2	.	TGCAGCGTCTTAAGGGGGCCTAGGTATGGCTACACCTTC	CSVLRGPRYGYTF
.	TRBV11-1	TRBJ2-7	.	TGTGCCAGCAGCCGATCAGGGAGCTCCTACGAGCAGTACTTC	CASSRSGSSYEQYF
TRBD2	TRBV27	TRBJ2-5	.	TGTGCCAGCAGCCTAGCGGGGGGGCTCTGGGAAGAGACCCAGTACTTC	CASSLAGGLWEETQYF
.	TRBV24-1	TRBJ2-1	.	TGTGCCACCAGTGGTGACTACCCTGAGCAGTTCTTC	CATSGDYPEQFF
TRBD1	TRBV19	TRBJ2-7	.	TGTGCCAGCGGACAGGGCTACGAGCAGTACTTC	CASGQGYEQYF
.	TRBV24-1	TRBJ2-1	.	TGTGCCACCAGTAGGAGAGCGAACTACAATGAGCAGTTCTTC	CATSRRANYNEQFF
TRBD1	TRBV25-1	TRBJ1-1	once	TGTGCCAGCAGGCCGACAGGGAGGGTCACTGAAGCTTTCTTT	CASRPTGRVTEAFF
.	TRBV19	TRBJ1-1	.	TGTGCCAGTAGTTTTCGACAGAGCACTGAAGCTTTCTTT	CASSFRQSTEAFF
TRBD2	TRBV9	TRBJ2-2	once	TGTGCCAGCAGCGTATCTTTTGCCCAGCGGGAGGGCAGAACCGGGGAGCTGTTTTTT	CASSVSFAQREGRTGELFF
TRBD1	TRBV3-1/TRBV3-2	TRBJ2-2	.	TGTGCCAGCAGCCACTTACAGGGGAGAGGGGAGCTGTTTTTT	CASSHLQGRGELFF